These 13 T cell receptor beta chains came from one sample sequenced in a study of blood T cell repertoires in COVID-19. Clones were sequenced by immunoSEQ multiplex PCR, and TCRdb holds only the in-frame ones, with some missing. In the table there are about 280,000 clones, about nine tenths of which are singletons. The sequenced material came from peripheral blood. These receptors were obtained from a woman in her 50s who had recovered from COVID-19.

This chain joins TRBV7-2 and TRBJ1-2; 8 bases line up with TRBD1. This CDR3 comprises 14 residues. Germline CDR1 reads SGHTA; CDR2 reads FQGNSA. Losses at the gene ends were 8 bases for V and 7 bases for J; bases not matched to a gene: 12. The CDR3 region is CASYPRTGSGGYTF. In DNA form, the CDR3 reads TGTGCCAGCTATCCCAGGACAGGGTCAGGTGGCTACACCTTC. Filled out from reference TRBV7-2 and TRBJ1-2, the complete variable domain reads GAGVSQSPSNKVTEKGKDVELRCDPISGHTALYWYRQSLGQGLEFLIYFQGNSAPDKSGLPSDRFSAERTGGSVSTLTIQRTQQEDSAVYLCASYPRTGSGGYTFGSGTRLTVV.

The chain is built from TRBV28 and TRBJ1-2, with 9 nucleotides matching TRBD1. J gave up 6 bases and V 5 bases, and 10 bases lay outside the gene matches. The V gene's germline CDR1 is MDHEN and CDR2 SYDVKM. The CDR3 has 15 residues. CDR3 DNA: TGTGCCAGCAGTCCAATTACCGGGACAGGGAATGGCTACACCTTC. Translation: CASSPITGTGNGYTF.

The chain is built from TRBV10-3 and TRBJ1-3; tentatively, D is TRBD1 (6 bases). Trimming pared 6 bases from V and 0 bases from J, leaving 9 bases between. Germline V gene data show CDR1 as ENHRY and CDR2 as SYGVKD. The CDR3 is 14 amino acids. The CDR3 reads CAISQGFSGNTIYF. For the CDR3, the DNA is TGTGCCATCAGCCAGGGGTTCTCTGGAAACACCATATATTTT.

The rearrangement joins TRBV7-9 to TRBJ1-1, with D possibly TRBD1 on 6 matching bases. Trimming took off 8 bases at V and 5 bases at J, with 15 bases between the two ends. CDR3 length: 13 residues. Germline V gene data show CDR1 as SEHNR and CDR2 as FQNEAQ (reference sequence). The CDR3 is CASSWGGGTEAFF. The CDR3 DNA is TGTGCCAGCTCGTGGGGAGGGGGGACTGAAGCTTTCTTT. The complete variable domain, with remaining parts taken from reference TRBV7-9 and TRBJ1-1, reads DTGVSQNPRHKITKRGQNVTFRCDPISEHNRLYWYRQTLGQGPEFLTYFQNEAQLEKSRLLSDRFSAERPKGSFSTLEIQRTEQGDSAMYLCASSWGGGTEAFFGQGTRLTVV.

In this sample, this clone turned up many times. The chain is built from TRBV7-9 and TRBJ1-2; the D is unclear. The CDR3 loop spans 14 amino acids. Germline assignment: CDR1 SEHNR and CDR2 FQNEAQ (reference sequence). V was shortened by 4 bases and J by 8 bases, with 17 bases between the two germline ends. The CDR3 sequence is CASSSPGGFWGYTF. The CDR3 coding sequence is TGTGCCAGCAGCTCCCCCGGAGGGTTCTGGGGCTACACCTTC.

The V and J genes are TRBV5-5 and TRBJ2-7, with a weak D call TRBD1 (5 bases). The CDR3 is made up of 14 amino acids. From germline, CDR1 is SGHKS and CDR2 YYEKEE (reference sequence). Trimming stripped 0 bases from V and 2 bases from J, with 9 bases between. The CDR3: CASSLVAGPYEQYF. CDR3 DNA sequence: TGTGCCAGCAGCTTGGTGGCAGGGCCCTACGAGCAGTACTTC.

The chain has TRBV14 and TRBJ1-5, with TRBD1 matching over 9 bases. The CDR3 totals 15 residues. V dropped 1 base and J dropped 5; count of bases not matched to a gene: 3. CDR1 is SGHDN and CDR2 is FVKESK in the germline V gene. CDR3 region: CASSQGDRADQPQHF. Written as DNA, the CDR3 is TGTGCCAGCAGCCAAGGGGACAGGGCGGATCAGCCCCAGCATTTT.

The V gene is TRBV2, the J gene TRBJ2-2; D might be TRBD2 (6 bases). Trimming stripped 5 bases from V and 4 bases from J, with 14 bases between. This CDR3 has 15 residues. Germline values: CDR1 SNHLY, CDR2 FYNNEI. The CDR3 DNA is TGTGCCAGCAGTTCAACGGGACTCCGCACCGGGGAGCTGTTTTTT. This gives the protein CASSSTGLRTGELFF.

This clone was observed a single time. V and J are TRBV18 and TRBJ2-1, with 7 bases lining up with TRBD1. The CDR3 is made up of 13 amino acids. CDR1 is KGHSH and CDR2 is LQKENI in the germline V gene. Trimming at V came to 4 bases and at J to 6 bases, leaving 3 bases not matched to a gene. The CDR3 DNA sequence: TGTGCCAGCTCACAGGGACAGATCAATGAGCAGTTCTTC. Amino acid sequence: CASSQGQINEQFF.

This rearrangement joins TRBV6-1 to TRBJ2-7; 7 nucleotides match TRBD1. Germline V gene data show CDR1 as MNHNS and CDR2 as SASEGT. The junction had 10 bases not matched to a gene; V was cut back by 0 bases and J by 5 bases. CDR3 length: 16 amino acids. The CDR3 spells CASSEALQGWDNEQYF. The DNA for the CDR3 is TGTGCCAGCAGTGAAGCCTTACAGGGGTGGGACAACGAGCAGTACTTC.

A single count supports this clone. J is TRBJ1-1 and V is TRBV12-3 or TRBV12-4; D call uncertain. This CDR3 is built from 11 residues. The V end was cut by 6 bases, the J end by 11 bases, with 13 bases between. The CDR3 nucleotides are TGTGCCAGCAGATCCACAGAATCGGCTTTCTTT. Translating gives CASRSTESAFF.

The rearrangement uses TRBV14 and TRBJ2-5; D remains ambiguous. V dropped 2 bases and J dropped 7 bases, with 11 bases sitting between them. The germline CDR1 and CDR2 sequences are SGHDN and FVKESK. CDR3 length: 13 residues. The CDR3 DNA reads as TGTGCCAGCAGCCAAAACACCCTCGCGACCCAGTACTTC. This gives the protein CASSQNTLATQYF.

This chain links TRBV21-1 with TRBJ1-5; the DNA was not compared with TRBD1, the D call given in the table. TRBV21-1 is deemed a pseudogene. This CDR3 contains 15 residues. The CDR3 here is CASSKKQGDNQPQHF. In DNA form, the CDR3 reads TGTGCCAGCAGCAAAAAACAGGGTGACAATCAGCCCCAGCATTTT.